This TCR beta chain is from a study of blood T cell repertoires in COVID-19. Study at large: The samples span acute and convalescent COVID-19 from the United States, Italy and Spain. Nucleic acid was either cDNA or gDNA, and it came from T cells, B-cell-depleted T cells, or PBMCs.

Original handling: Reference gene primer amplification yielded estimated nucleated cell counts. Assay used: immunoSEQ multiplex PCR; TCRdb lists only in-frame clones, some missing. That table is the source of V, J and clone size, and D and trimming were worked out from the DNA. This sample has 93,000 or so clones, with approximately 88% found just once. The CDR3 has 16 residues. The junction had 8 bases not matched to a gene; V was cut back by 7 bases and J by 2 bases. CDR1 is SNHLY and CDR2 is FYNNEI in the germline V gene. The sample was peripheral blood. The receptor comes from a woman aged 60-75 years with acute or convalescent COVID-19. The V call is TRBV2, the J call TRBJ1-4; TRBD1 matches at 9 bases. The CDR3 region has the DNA TGTGCCAGCATTCATGACAGGGGGGTGACTAATGAAAAACTGTTTTTT. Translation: CASIHDRGVTNEKLFF.